This TCR beta chain was sequenced in a study of T cell responses to AZD1222 COVID-19 vaccine (TCRdb year 2021). Study-wide context: AZD1222 recipients whose second dose came at about 4 weeks and those whose second dose came at about 12 weeks were combined into one group, since spike-specific TCR depth and breadth did not differ between the two schedules. Trial participants were enrolled by age into 18-55, 56-69 and 70-plus year subgroups, with roughly 160, 29 and 62 TCR-sequenced participants respectively. TCR sequencing covered 233 trial participants: about 210 given two doses of AZD1222 and 26 given two doses of MenACWY control vaccine.

General study outcomes and caveats: Reportedly, close to half of the unique spike-specific TCRs recognized epitopes lying outside the regions that are mutated in the B.1.351 and B.1.1.7 variants. Most participants were white British and females outnumbered males, and the authors suggested that clonal diversity may have been underestimated. Conclusions about previously exposed vaccinees are limited, since just a handful of AZD1222 recipients were seropositive for SARS-CoV-2 at baseline. A significant rise in spike-specific TCR breadth and depth was observed after two AZD1222 doses relative to day 0 and relative to MenACWY recipients. CD4 TCRs associated with the vaccine covered the entire spike protein, and the dominant responses were in regions 160-218 and 743-854. Because no day 14 peak-response samples were available, repertoires were characterized only after the peak T cell response. The 56-69-year group was small, and its depth increase did not reach significance, likely because of low power.

The meaning of the sample's time point label: baseline before first vaccination. Vaccinee samples were obtained from the UK trials COV001 and COV002, which included a single-blind randomized controlled phase 2/3 trial of AZD1222 (ChAdOx1 nCoV-19) in healthy adults. Trial participant PBMC samples were collected at day 0 and day 28 after the second dose for TCRbeta chain sequencing. Points on this clone: Its target antigen remains unknown. No much larger clonotype is one base removed from it; base qualities were not supplied.

The germline V gene encodes CDR1 SGHDT and CDR2 YYEEEE. Including the terminal cysteine and phenylalanine, the CDR3 comprises 13 residues. The CDR3 DNA has 39 bases and is translated from base 1. V is pruned by 4 bases and J by 1 base, leaving 2 bases of the junction without a gene match. The CDR3 regions of human TCRbeta chains were subjected to immunosequencing. On the study's bioinformatics: TCRs in the repertoires were compared against a reference library of SARS-CoV-2-specific TCRs that had been generated with the MIRA antigen-specificity platform. Breadth meant the fraction of unique TCRs that were SARS-CoV-2-associated, whereas depth meant the fraction of total T cells that were SARS-CoV-2-associated. Using the MIRA data, every spike-specific TCR was mapped to the spike region that the TCR reacted to and assigned to either a CD4 or a CD8 class. Log10-transformed breadth and depth values were compared by one-way ANOVA with Sidak's multiple comparisons tests. The table was pulled from immuneACCESS by TCRdb, which kept in-frame rearrangements only. Such tables lose some clones; where checked, under half of the loss comes from unresolved V genes, and the rest has no known cause. V, J and clone size reflect that table, while D and trimming were determined from the DNA. A total of roughly 140,000 clones appear in this sample, about 93% of them only once. The ten largest clonotypes hold 1.5% to 2% of the sample.

The chain couples TRBV5-6 to TRBJ2-7; 7 central bases correspond to TRBD1. The sequence came from an adult in good health. The sample in question was peripheral blood, obtained on day 0 of AZD1222 vaccination. DNA sequence: TGTGCCAGCAGCGTGGGACAGTCCTACGAGCAGTACTTC. Protein translation: CASSVGQSYEQYF.